These 32 T cell receptor beta chains share one sample of origin, sequenced in a study of T cells in Graves' hyperthyroidism and ophthalmopathy. Amplified TCR beta CDR3 regions derived from RNA transcripts. RT-PCR in the first round (using the HTBI primer set) targeted the TCR CDR3. One entry per CDR3 protein results from TCRdb running MiXCR on the multiplex PCR reads. Among fewer than 700,000 distinct CDR3 sequences, under 20% were seen once, and the ten largest hold 17%. Sequenced input: blood. The receptors were gathered from a young woman with Graves' ophthalmopathy.

The chain combines TRBV27 with TRBJ2-1; D may correspond to TRBD1 or TRBD2 (5 bases each). Germline V gene data show CDR1 as MNHEY and CDR2 as SMNVEV (reference sequence). V was pared by 3 bases and J by 9 bases, with 12 bases between. CDR3 length: 13 amino acids. This CDR3 is CASSFEGKSEQFF. The CDR3 DNA reads TGTGCCAGCAGTTTTGAGGGGAAAAGTGAGCAGTTCTTC.

This clonotype was seen only a few times. This chain joins TRBV20-1 and TRBJ2-7, with D possibly TRBD1 on 5 matching bases. V lost 3 bases and J 3 bases, leaving 9 bases between the germline ends. The CDR3 runs 12 residues. Germline-derived CDR1 and CDR2 are DFQATT and SNEGSKA (reference sequence). The CDR3 region has the DNA TGCAGTGCTAGTACGGACAACTACGAGCAGTACTTC. It yields the protein CSASTDNYEQYF.

There are a few counts of this clonotype. V gene TRBV24-1 combines with J gene TRBJ2-3; D may match TRBD1 or TRBD2 (5 bases each). V was shortened by 8 bases and J by 7 bases, with 18 bases between the two germline ends. The germline gives CDR1 KGHDR, CDR2 SFDVKD. The CDR3 has 14 residues. As DNA, the CDR3 is TGTGCCACCACCCTCGGGACCCGACCAAATACGCAGTATTTT. Encoded protein: CATTLGTRPNTQYF.

This clonotype was counted a few times. The chain is built from TRBV5-6 and TRBJ2-7; TRBD1 aligns across 8 bases. This CDR3 contains 14 residues. Losses at the gene ends were 4 bases for V and 4 bases for J; bases not matched to a gene: 7. Germline V CDR1 and CDR2: SGHDT, YYEEEE. Here the CDR3 reads CASSGVGQGYEQYF. CDR3 bases: TGTGCCAGCAGCGGGGTTGGACAGGGATACGAGCAGTACTTC.

This clonotype has at least ten counts. The chain employs TRBV30 and TRBJ2-7; the D gene is possibly TRBD1 (5 bases). Germline V gene data show CDR1 as GTSNPN and CDR2 as SVGIG (reference sequence). The V and J ends lost 5 bases and 1 base respectively, with 9 bases between them. The CDR3 is made up of 12 amino acids. CDR3 DNA sequence: TGTGCCTGGGCCGACAGTTCCTACGAGCAGTACTTC. Translation gives CAWADSSYEQYF.

The table lists this clonotype with many counts. J is TRBJ2-7 and V is TRBV5-1; no reliable D call. Per germline, CDR1 SGHRS and CDR2 YFSETQ. The CDR3 extends over 14 amino acids. V lost 0 bases and J 1 base, leaving 8 bases between the germline ends. This CDR3 is CASSLEVNSYEQYF. CDR3 bases: TGCGCCAGCAGCTTGGAGGTCAATTCCTACGAGCAGTACTTC.

This chain links TRBV11-1 with TRBJ2-1; TRBD2 matches at 8 bases. This CDR3 region has 18 residues. V shed 2 bases, J shed 0 bases, and the junction held 9 bases outside the gene matches. The germline gives CDR1 SGHAT, CDR2 FQDESV (reference sequence). CDR3 nucleotides: TGTGCCAGCAGCTTACCCAGCGGGGGCCGAGGCTCCTACAATGAGCAGTTCTTC. This sequence encodes CASSLPSGGRGSYNEQFF.

This clonotype was found a few times. The chain has TRBV4-1 and TRBJ2-7; D may be TRBD1 or TRBD2 (6 bases each). The V end lost 0 bases, the J end lost 5 bases, and 14 bases lay between the germline ends. Germline CDR1 MGHRA, CDR2 YSYEKL. The CDR3 sequence is 15 residues long. The CDR3 region is CASSQEGGRINEQYF. DNA for the CDR3: TGCGCCAGCAGCCAAGAAGGGGGGCGCATCAACGAGCAGTACTTC.

The chain combines TRBV5-1 with TRBJ2-2; a possible D gene is TRBD1 (5 bases). V lost 4 bases to trimming and J lost 1 base, with 11 bases between them. Germline CDR1 SGHRS, CDR2 YFSETQ. The CDR3 has 15 residues. CDR3 amino acids: CASSLDSQNTGELFF. The DNA of the CDR3 is TGCGCCAGCAGCCTTGACAGCCAGAACACCGGGGAGCTGTTTTTT.

This clonotype was seen repeatedly, ten times or more. The chain recombines TRBV7-8 with TRBJ2-5, with unresolved D. V was shortened by 0 bases and J by 2 bases, with 10 bases between the two germline ends. This CDR3 region has 15 residues. CDR1 is SGHVS and CDR2 is FQNEAQ in the germline V gene. The CDR3 nucleotides read TGTGCCAGCAGCTTAGCGAGGTACTCTCAAGAGACCCAGTACTTC. This codes for CASSLARYSQETQYF.

This clonotype was detected ten times or more. This chain links TRBV18 with TRBJ2-7, with 10 bases lining up with TRBD2. Germline lookup yields CDR1 KGHSH and CDR2 LQKENI. The CDR3 runs to 15 residues. The V and J ends lost 4 bases and 5 bases, in that order; junction bases with no gene match: 8. The CDR3 DNA reads TGTGCCAGCTCACACGCAGAGCGGGAGGGCCACGAGCAGTACTTC. Amino acids: CASSHAEREGHEQYF.

This clonotype showed up many times. This chain joins TRBV6-1 and TRBJ2-7, with 8 bases that match TRBD1. V was clipped by 6 bases and J by 4 bases; unmatched bases: 11. This CDR3 has 15 amino acids. CDR1 and CDR2 (germline): MNHNS, SASEGT. The CDR3 DNA is TGTGCCAGCAGCCAGACAGGGGCCCTCTCTTACGAGCAGTACTTC. It encodes CASSQTGALSYEQYF.

This chain uses TRBV30 with TRBJ2-2; D is undetermined. Per the germline V gene, CDR1 is GTSNPN and CDR2 is SVGIG (reference sequence). The CDR3 contains 13 residues. Trimming took 2 bases from V and 7 from J, leaving 11 bases between them. In nucleotides, the CDR3 is TGTGCCTGGAGTATTCAGTCGTACGGGGAGCTGTTTTTT. Its translation: CAWSIQSYGELFF.

Many counts were recorded for this clonotype. This chain uses TRBV10-3 with TRBJ2-1; D assignment may be TRBD1 or TRBD2 (5 bases each). Germline CDR1 and CDR2: ENHRY and SYGVKD. V lost 4 bases and J lost 8, with 12 bases in between. The CDR3 has 13 residues. The CDR3 spells CAISGPGDDEQFF. The CDR3 nucleotides are TGTGCCATCAGTGGGCCTGGGGACGATGAGCAGTTCTTC.

This clonotype has a count of ten or more. V and J are TRBV5-8 and TRBJ2-1; D uncertain. The germline gives CDR1 SGHTS, CDR2 YDEGEE. The CDR3 covers 16 residues. V was clipped by 5 bases and J by 2 bases, with 17 bases between them. CDR3 sequence (DNA): TGTGCCAGCAGTTTTTGGGGTTCAAATACCTACAATGAGCAGTTCTTC. Residues: CASSFWGSNTYNEQFF.

The gene calls are TRBV11-1 and TRBJ1-1; possibly TRBD1 for D (6 bases). Trimming stripped 5 bases from V and 4 bases from J, with 14 bases between. Germline CDR1 is SGHAT and CDR2 is FQDESV (reference sequence). The CDR3 has 14 amino acids. The CDR3 here is CASSHRVLSTEAFF. CDR3 coding DNA: TGTGCCAGCAGCCACAGGGTCTTGAGCACTGAAGCTTTCTTT. Full variable domain (remainder filled in from reference TRBV11-1 and TRBJ1-1): EAEVAQSPRYKITEKSQAVAFWCDPISGHATLYWYRQILGQGPELLVQFQDESVVDDSQLPKDRFSAERLKGVDSTLKIQPAELGDSAMYLCASSHRVLSTEAFFGQGTRLTVV.

This clonotype has ten or more counts. This chain uses TRBV6-1 with TRBJ1-6; D uncertain. This CDR3 spans 14 amino acids. V lost 4 bases and J lost 7, with 11 bases in between. CDR1 and CDR2 (germline): MNHNS, SASEGT. This chain's CDR3 is CASSVDAANSPLHF. The CDR3 region has the DNA TGTGCCAGCAGTGTCGACGCGGCGAATTCACCCCTCCACTTT.

This clonotype was seen a handful of times. The chain has TRBV7-8 and TRBJ2-5; tentative D call: TRBD2 (7 bases). Germline lookup yields CDR1 SGHVS and CDR2 FQNEAQ. Trimming shortened V by 1 base and J by 3 bases, and 18 bases separated the two germline ends. There are 17 residues in the CDR3. CDR3 nucleotide sequence: TGTGCCAGCAGCTTAGAAGGGCGGGGGCGCGGTAAAGAGACCCAGTACTTC. This codes for CASSLEGRGRGKETQYF.

This clonotype was seen repeatedly, ten times or more. The J gene is TRBJ2-1, the V gene TRBV7-2; D is possibly TRBD2 (5 bases). The CDR3 covers 15 residues. The germline gives CDR1 SGHTA, CDR2 FQGNSA. V was trimmed by 5 bases and J by 2 bases, leaving 13 bases between them. The CDR3 DNA is TGTGCCAGCAGCCAGGCACGAGGGACCTACAATGAGCAGTTCTTC. It codes for CASSQARGTYNEQFF.

Many counts were recorded for this clonotype. The chain uses TRBV6-1 and TRBJ2-1, with 13 bases identical to TRBD2. Trimming cost V 6 bases and J 6 bases; bases outside gene matches: 2. CDR1 and CDR2 from the germline V gene are MNHNS and SASEGT. CDR3 length equals 14 residues. CDR3 DNA: TGTGCCAGCAGAACTAGCGGGGGGGTCAATGAGCAGTTCTTC. Protein: CASRTSGGVNEQFF.

This clonotype showed up many times. This chain connects TRBV28 to TRBJ1-1; the D is unclear. The CDR3 has 12 residues. V lost 1 base and J lost 0, with 0 bases in between. Germline V gene data show CDR1 as MDHEN and CDR2 as SYDVKM. The chain's CDR3 is CASSLLNTEAFF. As DNA, the CDR3 is TGTGCCAGCAGTTTATTGAACACTGAAGCTTTCTTT. The full variable domain, in which reference TRBV28 and TRBJ1-1 provide the parts outside the CDR3, is DVKVTQSSRYLVKRTGEKVFLECVQDMDHENMFWYRQDPGLGLRLIYFSYDVKMKEKGDIPEGYSVSREKKERFSLILESASTNQTSMYLCASSLLNTEAFFGQGTRLTVV.

The chain employs TRBV7-3 and TRBJ2-2; 10 bases map to TRBD1. The germline CDR1 and CDR2 sequences are SGHTA and FQGTGA. There are 16 residues in the CDR3. Trimming cost V 5 bases and J 4 bases; bases outside gene matches: 7. The CDR3 is CASSPRQGAGTGELFF. In nucleotides, the CDR3 is TGTGCCAGCAGCCCTAGACAGGGGGCAGGCACCGGGGAGCTGTTTTTT. Full variable domain (rest looked up from reference TRBV7-3 and TRBJ2-2): GAGVSQTPSNKVTEKGKYVELRCDPISGHTALYWYRQSLGQGPEFLIYFQGTGAADDSGLPNDRFFAVRPEGSVSTLKIQRTERGDSAVYLCASSPRQGAGTGELFFGEGSRLTVL.

This clonotype was counted between two and nine times. The CDR3 is CASSDSTLHEQYF. CDR3 DNA: TGTGCCAGCAGTGACTCCACCCTCCACGAGCAGTACTTC. J is TRBJ2-7 and V is TRBV6-1; no firm D call. This CDR3 comprises 13 residues. V lost 3 bases and J lost 5, with 11 bases in between. Germline V gives CDR1 MNHNS, CDR2 SASEGT.

This clonotype was counted a single time. This rearrangement joins TRBV5-4 to TRBJ2-3; maybe TRBD2 (5 bases). The CDR3 is made up of 14 amino acids. Germline V gives CDR1 SGHNT, CDR2 YYREEE (reference sequence). V was cut by 2 bases and J by 3 bases, with 10 bases left in between. CDR3 coding DNA: TGTGCCAGCAGCTTAGGGAGTCCAACAGATACGCAGTATTTT. Translated, it gives CASSLGSPTDTQYF.

This clonotype was observed a handful of times. For the CDR3, the DNA is TGTGCCAGCAGCCCCATAGATTCACCCCTCCACTTT. Amino acid sequence: CASSPIDSPLHF. This chain links TRBV7-2 with TRBJ1-6; no reliable D call. Per the germline V gene, CDR1 is SGHTA and CDR2 is FQGNSA. V was trimmed by 5 bases and J by 8 bases, leaving 7 bases between them. This CDR3 is 12 amino acids long. Drawing the rest from reference TRBV7-2 and TRBJ1-6, the complete variable domain is GAGVSQSPSNKVTEKGKDVELRCDPISGHTALYWYRQSLGQGLEFLIYFQGNSAPDKSGLPSDRFSAERTGGSVSTLTIQRTQQEDSAVYLCASSPIDSPLHFGNGTRLTVT.

The table lists this clonotype with many counts. J is TRBJ1-1 and V is TRBV28, with 8 nucleotides matching TRBD1. This CDR3 has 15 amino acids. Germline V gene sequence: CDR1 MDHEN, CDR2 SYDVKM. The junction had 13 bases not matched to a gene; V was cut back by 6 bases and J by 7 bases. CDR3 sequence reads: CASSPPGQVVREAFF. CDR3 nucleotides: TGTGCCAGCAGCCCTCCGGGACAGGTAGTCCGTGAAGCTTTCTTT.

This clonotype was counted many times. This chain connects TRBV20-1 to TRBJ2-1; TRBD2 matches at 8 bases. The ends lost 4 bases at V and 6 bases at J; junction bases unmatched: 11. The germline V gene has CDR1 DFQATT and CDR2 SNEGSKA (reference sequence). This CDR3 has 15 amino acids. This CDR3 is CSATNTRTSLNEQFF. CDR3 coding DNA: TGCAGTGCTACAAACACGAGGACTAGCCTCAATGAGCAGTTCTTC.

This clonotype was counted a few times. J is TRBJ2-5 and V is TRBV2, with 10 bases fitting TRBD2. There are 16 residues in the CDR3. The V and J ends lost 3 bases and 2 bases, in that order; junction bases with no gene match: 6. Germline V gives CDR1 SNHLY, CDR2 FYNNEI. The CDR3 DNA follows: TGTGCCAGCAGTGATTCCCTAGCGGGAGCACAAGAGACCCAGTACTTC. Protein product: CASSDSLAGAQETQYF.

This clonotype was observed at least ten times. The rearrangement joins TRBV2 to TRBJ2-5, with 14 nucleotides matching TRBD2. The CDR3 runs 19 residues. Losses at the gene ends were 6 bases for V and 5 bases for J; bases not matched to a gene: 17. Germline CDR1 reads SNHLY; CDR2 reads FYNNEI. CDR3 sequence: CASSLNPPGLAGAGETQYF. The CDR3 DNA reads TGTGCCAGCAGCCTTAACCCTCCGGGACTAGCGGGAGCAGGCGAGACCCAGTACTTC. The full variable domain, rest sourced from reference TRBV2 and TRBJ2-5, is EPEVTQTPSHQVTQMGQEVILRCVPISNHLYFYWYRQILGQKVEFLVSFYNNEISEKSEIFDDQFSVERPDGSNFTLKIRSTKLEDSAMYFCASSLNPPGLAGAGETQYFGPGTRLLVL.

This clonotype was recorded many times. The chain uses TRBV18 and TRBJ2-1; D gene uncertain. The CDR3 is 12 amino acids. The V gene's germline CDR1 is KGHSH and CDR2 LQKENI. Between the trimmed V and J ends, which lost 2 bases and 8 bases, there was a span of 7 bases. The CDR3 sequence is CASSPSDYEQFF. The CDR3 DNA sequence: TGTGCCAGCTCACCATCCGACTATGAGCAGTTCTTC.

The rearrangement uses TRBV5-1 and TRBJ2-3; TRBD2 matches at 13 bases. J lost 9 bases, V lost 2 bases, and 12 bases had no gene match. The CDR3 is 17 amino acids. In germline, CDR1 is SGHRS, CDR2 YFSETQ. The DNA of the CDR3 is TGCGCCAGCAGCTTTAGTCTCCGAACTAGCGGGAGGGCCACGCAGTATTTT. Translated, it gives CASSFSLRTSGRATQYF.

The rearrangement joins TRBV19 to TRBJ1-4, with D unclear. The CDR3 totals 16 residues. Trimming cost V 5 bases and J 0 bases, with 13 bases left between them. From germline, CDR1 is LNHDA and CDR2 SQIVND (reference sequence). The CDR3 region is CASSLLDAATNEKLFF. Written as DNA, the CDR3 is TGTGCCAGTAGTCTCCTCGACGCCGCAACTAATGAAAAACTGTTTTTT.